The 6 T cell receptor beta chains below all came from one sample that was sequenced in a study of blood T cell repertoires in COVID-19 (dated by TCRdb to about 2020). The library was prepared using the immunoSEQ multiplex PCR assay. TCRdb limited this immuneACCESS table to in-frame rearrangements with V and J called. A share of clones is missing; checked studies link under half to unresolved V genes, and the rest is unexplained. The sample has 140,000 or so clones on record, under 90% of them singletons. More than 8% of the sample lies in the top ten. Sequencing was done on a sample of peripheral blood. These receptors all come from a human donor in a cohort sampled during active COVID-19.

The V call is TRBV7-2, the J call TRBJ1-2; 9 nucleotides agree with TRBD1. The CDR3 consists of 16 residues. Trimming removed 1 base from V and 4 bases from J; junction bases left unmatched: 7. Looked up from germline, CDR1 is SGHTA and CDR2 is FQGNSA. This CDR3 is CASSLGGGTGSYGYTF. The CDR3 coding sequence is TGTGCCAGCAGCTTAGGGGGCGGGACAGGGAGCTATGGCTACACCTTC.

Here the CDR3 reads CAIRPRDSNEKLFF. The CDR3 DNA sequence: TGTGCCATCAGACCACGGGACAGTAATGAAAAACTGTTTTTT. V and J are TRBV28 and TRBJ1-4; 7 positions agree with TRBD1. This CDR3 is 14 amino acids long. Germline CDR1 is MDHEN and CDR2 is SYDVKM. The V and J ends lost 10 bases and 4 bases, in that order; junction bases with no gene match: 9.

This clone was picked up a small number of times. The rearrangement joins TRBV5-1 to TRBJ2-1; TRBD1 is a possible D gene (5 bases). The CDR3 is 15 residues long. CDR1 and CDR2 (germline): SGHRS, YFSETQ. The V end was cut by 4 bases, the J end by 4 bases, with 15 bases between. CDR3 sequence: CASSRDSPTYNEQFF. CDR3 nucleotides: TGCGCCAGCAGCCGCGACAGCCCAACTTACAATGAGCAGTTCTTC.

This clone showed up just once. The chain links TRBV7-9 to TRBJ2-1, with 8 bases aligning to TRBD1. CDR3 size: 17 residues. The germline V gene has CDR1 SEHNR and CDR2 FQNEAQ (reference sequence). Trimming at V came to 1 base and at J to 3 bases, leaving 8 bases not matched to a gene. CDR3 sequence reads: CASSLGDRGPDYNEQFF. Here the CDR3 DNA reads TGTGCCAGCAGCTTAGGCGACAGGGGTCCTGACTACAATGAGCAGTTCTTC.

The chain combines TRBV5-1 with TRBJ2-5, with TRBD1 identical over 10 bases. V lost 2 bases, J lost 5 bases, and 3 bases stayed unmatched. Germline V lookup: CDR1 SGHRS, CDR2 YFSETQ. CDR3 length: 14 residues. CDR3 in DNA: TGCGCCAGCAGCTTCGGGACAGGGGAGGAGACCCAGTACTTC. Translating gives CASSFGTGEETQYF.

This clone appeared a few times. The chain uses TRBV19 and TRBJ2-3, with a weak D call TRBD2 (5 bases). Germline-derived CDR1 and CDR2 are LNHDA and SQIVND (reference sequence). The CDR3 extends over 16 amino acids. Trimming took 5 bases from V and 2 from J, leaving 17 bases between them. The DNA of the CDR3 is TGTGCCAGTAGTGCAGGACTGTTCGCTTTCACAGATACGCAGTATTTT. This gives the protein CASSAGLFAFTDTQYF.